Sequencing of this TCR beta chain was carried out in a study of T cell repertoires in cytomegalovirus infection. Study context: It can be stated that public TCR beta signatures indicated CMV infection as well as a matching HLA type.

TCRdb re-called the reads with MiXCR, one entry per CDR3 protein. This table has about 890,000 distinct CDR3 sequences, 25% to 40% appearing once. About this clonotype: Its antigen remains unidentified.

Germline CDR1 is MNHEY and CDR2 is SVGEGT. With 6 bases removed from V and 0 bases from J, the gap between germline ends came to 17 bases. The CDR3 runs to 17 residues. Study findings and constraints: The response measured ex vivo was dominated by TCR beta clonotypes (HLA-C-restricted and CMV-specific).

The V call is TRBV6-2 or TRBV6-3, the J call TRBJ1-4; D perhaps matches TRBD1 (6 bases). This TCR came from a human donor in good health (CMV status not recorded). Some clones in this sample may be carry-over from other donors' samples. Sequenced here: cultured CD8+ T cells from PBMCs, sampled from culture after CMV antigen stimulation. The CDR3 sequence: CASSSPGTPATNEKLFF. The CDR3 bases are TGTGCCAGCAGCTCGCCTGGGACACCTGCAACTAATGAAAAACTGTTTTTT.